One sample yielded the 27 T cell receptor beta chains listed below, sequenced in a study of spatial heterogeneity in lung cancer (dated by TCRdb to the late 2010s). According to the study, the label for this sample's time point signals: sample taken at primary tumor resection. For TCR sequencing, whole RNA was extracted from tumor and nontumor lung tissue, or from cryopreserved PBMC samples, and no cell sorting was done. Libraries were constructed by 5' RACE. Sequencing instrument: NextSeq 500. The raw public reads went through TCRdb reprocessing: fastp at Q25, MiXCR clone calling, in-frame beta chains kept. CDR3 protein duplicates are merged, each entry listing the most common genes and DNA. The sample table lists 50,000 to 65,000 distinct CDR3 sequences, more than 6.5% of them with a count of one. The top ten clones comprise about 3% of the sample. The sequencing used PBMCs, collected at surgery. These receptors all come from a female donor with early-stage non-small cell lung cancer.

At least ten counts were recorded for this clonotype. The chain is built from TRBV6-6 and TRBJ1-3; D is unclear. The germline V and J ends were trimmed by 0 bases and 4 bases, with 16 bases remaining between them. Per germline, CDR1 MNHNY and CDR2 SVGAGI (reference sequence). The CDR3 is 17 residues long. The CDR3 loop is CASSYSPAPSLGNTIYF. The CDR3 DNA follows: TGTGCCAGCAGTTACTCCCCCGCCCCATCCCTCGGAAACACCATATATTTT.

In this sample, this clonotype turned up many times. In DNA, the CDR3 is TGTGCCAGCATCCTGCGGGGGGCAGGCTATGGCTACACCTTC. It encodes CASILRGAGYGYTF. The gene calls are TRBV28 and TRBJ1-2; the D gene is possibly TRBD1 (6 bases). V was shortened by 7 bases and J by 4 bases, with 16 bases between the two germline ends. This CDR3 has 14 amino acids. Per the germline V gene, CDR1 is MDHEN and CDR2 is SYDVKM.

The chain employs TRBV5-4 and TRBJ2-7, with D tentatively TRBD2 (5 bases). Germline V gene lookup returns CDR1 SGHNT and CDR2 YYREEE (reference sequence). The CDR3 loop spans 13 amino acids. V gave up 2 bases and J gave up 5 bases, with 11 bases separating them. DNA of the CDR3: TGTGCCAGCAGCTTCGGGGTGTACCACGAGCAGTACTTC. It specifies CASSFGVYHEQYF. The full variable domain, with the rest looked up from reference TRBV5-4 and TRBJ2-7, is ETGVTQSPTHLIKTRGQQVTLRCSSQSGHNTVSWYQQALGQGPQFIFQYYREEENGRGNFPPRFSGLQFPNYSSELNVNALELDDSALYLCASSFGVYHEQYFGPGTRLTVT.

The rearrangement uses TRBV20-1 and TRBJ2-3, with D uncertain. The germline CDR1 and CDR2 sequences are DFQATT and SNEGSKA (reference sequence). The germline V and J ends were trimmed by 2 bases and 4 bases, with 7 bases remaining between them. The length of the CDR3 is 12 residues. CDR3 protein: CSARLIADTQYF. CDR3 DNA sequence: TGCAGTGCTAGACTAATAGCAGATACGCAGTATTTT.

Many counts were recorded for this clonotype. The rearrangement uses TRBV28 and TRBJ2-3, with TRBD2 matching 8 bases. Per germline, CDR1 MDHEN and CDR2 SYDVKM. Trimming took 6 bases from V and 5 from J; bases not matched to a gene: 7. This CDR3 has 14 residues. CDR3 protein: CASSLTSGLDTQYF. DNA of the CDR3: TGTGCCAGCAGCCTAACTAGCGGTTTAGATACGCAGTATTTT.

J is TRBJ2-3 and V is TRBV20-1; maybe TRBD2 (6 bases). The V end was cut by 2 bases, the J end by 2 bases, with 11 bases between. Germline V gene sequence: CDR1 DFQATT, CDR2 SNEGSKA (reference sequence). The CDR3 runs 14 residues. The CDR3 coding sequence is TGCAGTGCTAGAAAACGGGGGATCACAGATACGCAGTATTTT. This translates into CSARKRGITDTQYF.

The rearrangement joins TRBV3-1 to TRBJ2-2; 8 nucleotides agree with TRBD2. V trimming: 4 bases; J trimming: 2 bases; junction bases outside the gene matches: 3. CDR1 LGHDT and CDR2 YNNKEL come from the germline V gene (reference sequence). The CDR3 contains 15 residues. The CDR3 region is CASSPGGINTGELFF. CDR3 coding DNA: TGTGCCAGCAGCCCGGGGGGGATTAACACCGGGGAGCTGTTTTTT. Full variable domain (rest looked up from reference TRBV3-1 and TRBJ2-2): DTAVSQTPKYLVTQMGNDKSIKCEQNLGHDTMYWYKQDSKKFLKIMFSYNNKELIINETVPNRFSPKSPDKAHLNLHINSLELGDSAVYFCASSPGGINTGELFFGEGSRLTVL.

The V and J genes are TRBV5-1 and TRBJ2-7; possible D gene TRBD2, 5 bases. Trimming stripped 4 bases from V and 3 bases from J, with 11 bases between. Germline V CDR1 and CDR2: SGHRS, YFSETQ. This CDR3 has 13 amino acids. The CDR3 region has the DNA TGCGCCAGCAGCCTCCACCGGGACTACGAGCAGTACTTC. It is translated as CASSLHRDYEQYF.

The table lists this clonotype with many counts. The chain joins TRBV28 to TRBJ1-2; 8 bases match TRBD1. The CDR3 runs to 15 residues. Germline assignment: CDR1 MDHEN and CDR2 SYDVKM. Unmatched junction bases numbered 9, after V lost 4 bases and J lost 5 bases. DNA of the CDR3: TGTGCCAGCAGTTCACGACAGGGGAAGGGTTATGGCTACACCTTC. Its protein is CASSSRQGKGYGYTF.

There are many counts of this clonotype. The rearrangement joins TRBV7-2 to TRBJ2-6; the D gene is possibly TRBD1 (6 bases). Germline V gene data show CDR1 as SGHTA and CDR2 as FQGNSA. V was shortened by 4 bases and J by 4 bases, with 11 bases between the two germline ends. CDR3 length equals 15 residues. As DNA, the CDR3 is TGTGCCAGCAGCTCCAGGACAGTCGGGGCCAACGTCCTGACTTTC. Its translation is CASSSRTVGANVLTF.

A remark on this clonotype: A single base separates this from a much larger clone, so it may be a read error. CDR3 DNA: TGTGTCAGCAGCCCTGACGGGGGGAGCTCCTACAATGAGCAGTTCTTC. Amino acids: CVSSPDGGSSYNEQFF. The chain links TRBV13 to TRBJ2-1; 7 bases are a match to TRBD2. The CDR3 totals 16 residues. Germline V CDR1 and CDR2: PRHDT, FYEKMQ (reference sequence).

This clonotype appeared many times. The CDR3 DNA reads TGCGCCAGCAGCTCCAGACAGGGGGCGGGTAATGAGCAGTTCTTC. This gives the protein CASSSRQGAGNEQFF. The J gene is TRBJ2-1, the V gene TRBV5-1; TRBD1 matches 10 bases. CDR3 length equals 15 residues. Germline values: CDR1 SGHRS, CDR2 YFSETQ. V dropped 3 bases and J dropped 7; count of bases not matched to a gene: 7.

This clonotype was seen a handful of times. This chain connects TRBV5-1 to TRBJ2-4; D may correspond to TRBD1 or TRBD2 (6 bases each). V was pared by 2 bases and J by 8 bases, with 20 bases between. Germline V CDR1 and CDR2: SGHRS, YFSETQ. This CDR3 has 16 residues. The CDR3 spells CASSLVPALRGDIQYF. The CDR3 nucleotides read TGCGCCAGCAGCTTAGTCCCGGCTTTAAGGGGGGACATTCAGTACTTC. The variable domain in full, with the rest retrieved from reference TRBV5-1 and TRBJ2-4, is KAGVTQTPRYLIKTRGQQVTLSCSPISGHRSVSWYQQTPGQGLQFLFEYFSETQRNKGNFPGRFSGRQFSNSRSEMNVSTLELGDSALYLCASSLVPALRGDIQYFGAGTRLSVL.

The J gene is TRBJ2-3, the V gene TRBV7-3, with 12 bases identical to TRBD2. The CDR3 totals 16 residues. V gave up 5 bases and J gave up 1 base; unmatched junction bases: 4. Per germline, CDR1 SGHTA and CDR2 FQGTGA. In nucleotides, the CDR3 is TGTGCCAGCAGCCCCGGACTAGCGGGGCGCACAGATACGCAGTATTTT. It codes for CASSPGLAGRTDTQYF.

This clonotype was picked up many times. This chain links TRBV28 with TRBJ1-2, with TRBD1 matching 8 bases. V shed 5 bases, J shed 4 bases, and the junction held 9 bases outside the gene matches. CDR1 MDHEN and CDR2 SYDVKM come from the germline V gene. The CDR3 is made up of 15 amino acids. The CDR3 DNA sequence: TGTGCCAGCAGTAACCCGGGACAGGTACCCTATGGCTACACCTTC. Amino acid sequence: CASSNPGQVPYGYTF.

This clonotype showed up many times. The J gene is TRBJ1-1, the V gene TRBV29-1, with D perhaps TRBD1 (5 bases). The V gene lost 4 bases and the J gene lost 7 bases, with 16 bases spanning the gap. Germline lookup yields CDR1 SQVTM and CDR2 ANQGSEA. This CDR3 is 13 amino acids long. The CDR3 loop is CSVANRGTFEAFF. The CDR3 coding sequence is TGCAGCGTTGCCAACCGCGGGACGTTTGAAGCTTTCTTT.

The chain employs TRBV2 and TRBJ2-3; D is unresolved. This CDR3 contains 13 residues. Between the trimmed V and J ends, which lost 4 bases and 4 bases, there was a span of 9 bases. From germline, CDR1 is SNHLY and CDR2 FYNNEI. CDR3 sequence reads: CASSAAESDTQYF. The CDR3 DNA reads TGTGCCAGCAGTGCGGCTGAATCAGATACGCAGTATTTT.

Remarks on this clonotype: This may stem from a read error, because a much larger clone lies one nucleotide away. The chain is built from TRBV7-9 and TRBJ2-3, with D unclear. The germline V gene has CDR1 SEHNR and CDR2 FQNEAQ (reference sequence). Trimming pared 2 bases from V and 4 bases from J, leaving 7 bases between. The CDR3 has 13 residues. The CDR3 is CASSLFRPDTQYF. Written as DNA, the CDR3 is TGTGCCAGCAGCTTATTTAGGCCAGATACGCAGTATTTT.

This clonotype was observed many times. This chain links TRBV28 with TRBJ1-5; D gene unclear. V lost 2 bases to trimming and J lost 3 bases, with 8 bases between them. The V gene's germline CDR1 is MDHEN and CDR2 SYDVKM. The CDR3 extends over 14 amino acids. CDR3 coding DNA: TGTGCCAGCAGTTTACAAGGCCCCAATCAGCCCCAGCATTTT. This sequence encodes CASSLQGPNQPQHF.

The chain combines TRBV7-3 with TRBJ2-7; 8 positions agree with TRBD1. The ends lost 2 bases at V and 6 bases at J; junction bases unmatched: 9. Germline V gene data show CDR1 as SGHTA and CDR2 as FQGTGA. The CDR3 runs to 15 residues. CDR3 residues: CASSLGVGTGGEQYF. In DNA form, the CDR3 reads TGTGCCAGCAGCTTAGGAGTTGGGACAGGCGGCGAGCAGTACTTC.

This clonotype was picked up one time. V gene TRBV6-2 or TRBV6-3 combines with J gene TRBJ2-1; weak D call: TRBD2 (6 bases). The CDR3 loop spans 11 amino acids. V was cut by 8 bases and J by 13 bases, with 15 bases left in between. The germline gives CDR1 MNHEY, CDR2 SVGEGT. In DNA, the CDR3 is TGTGCCAGCGCCGGGGGTCCCTATCAGTTCTTC. The encoded protein is CASAGGPYQFF.

This clonotype was found many times. This CDR3 reads CASQPGIAGTKETQYF. The CDR3 nucleotides read TGCGCCAGCCAGCCCGGGATAGCGGGAACTAAAGAGACCCAGTACTTC. The chain couples TRBV5-1 to TRBJ2-5, with 8 nucleotides matching TRBD2. The CDR3 covers 16 residues. CDR1 is SGHRS, CDR2 YFSETQ, per germline. V trimming: 7 bases; J trimming: 3 bases; junction bases outside the gene matches: 14.

Many counts were recorded for this clonotype. The chain employs TRBV10-1 and TRBJ2-3, with D possibly being TRBD2 (6 bases). This CDR3 is built from 14 residues. V was pared by 8 bases and J by 6 bases, with 18 bases between. CDR1 and CDR2 (germline): WNHNN, SYGVQD (reference sequence). The CDR3 spells CASSEGGGPDTQYF. CDR3 nucleotide sequence: TGCGCCAGCTCCGAGGGAGGCGGGCCTGATACGCAGTATTTT.

This clonotype was counted between two and nine times. The chain is built from TRBV24-1 and TRBJ1-2; D is uncertain. Germline V gene lookup returns CDR1 KGHDR and CDR2 SFDVKD. The CDR3 has 12 amino acids. The germline V and J ends were trimmed by 3 bases and 4 bases, with 5 bases remaining between them. CDR3 protein: CATSDRGYGYTF. CDR3 DNA sequence: TGTGCCACCAGTGATCGTGGCTATGGCTACACCTTC.

This clonotype was observed at least ten times. This chain connects TRBV28 to TRBJ1-2; D ambiguous. Looked up from germline, CDR1 is MDHEN and CDR2 is SYDVKM. The CDR3 extends over 12 amino acids. V was trimmed by 2 bases and J by 6 bases, leaving 7 bases between them. The CDR3 sequence: CASSLLGNGYTF. CDR3 bases: TGTGCCAGCAGTTTACTTGGGAATGGCTACACCTTC.

In this sample, this clonotype turned up many times. This sequence joins TRBV28 and TRBJ1-1; TRBD1 matches 9 bases. Germline V CDR1 and CDR2: MDHEN, SYDVKM. The CDR3 loop spans 14 amino acids. V dropped 6 bases and J dropped 0; count of bases not matched to a gene: 2. The CDR3 DNA follows: TGTGCCAGCAGGGACAGGGGAGTGAACACTGAAGCTTTCTTT. Translated, it gives CASRDRGVNTEAFF.

This clonotype has ten or more counts. The chain is built from TRBV6-2 or TRBV6-3 and TRBJ1-1, with TRBD1 as a possible D gene (5 bases). CDR1 and CDR2 (germline): MNHEY, SVGEGT. The V and J ends lost 2 bases and 0 bases respectively, with 19 bases between them. The CDR3 is made up of 18 amino acids. The CDR3 nucleotides are TGTGCCAGCAGTTACCGTAGCGGGGCTACAGTTCTGAACACTGAAGCTTTCTTT. It encodes CASSYRSGATVLNTEAFF.